The rows below give T cell receptor beta chains drawn from one sample of a study. TCRdb called the RT-PCR reads again in MiXCR, with one record for every CDR3 protein. The sample consists of 650,000 to 800,000 distinct CDR3 sequences, 13% to 15% of them appearing once. Sequencing used memory CD4+ T cells from blood. Receptor source: a female donor in good health, serving as a healthy control. CDR3s leave out the opening cysteine and the closing phenylalanine or tryptophan. The order of the fields is J gene, V gene, CDR3 protein.

j_gene: TRBJ2-7; v_gene: TRBV5-5; CDR3aa: ASSLARVNEQY
j_gene: TRBJ1-2; v_gene: TRBV27; CDR3aa: ASSAVTGFGGYT
j_gene: TRBJ2-2; v_gene: TRBV30; CDR3aa: AWSVGGTNTGELF
j_gene: TRBJ1-1; v_gene: TRBV5-1; CDR3aa: ASSLAGQGNTEAF
j_gene: TRBJ2-2; v_gene: TRBV20-1; CDR3aa: SARDKGTGELF
j_gene: TRBJ2-1; v_gene: TRBV11-1; CDR3aa: ASSLNVGSYNEQF
j_gene: TRBJ1-5; v_gene: TRBV28; CDR3aa: ASSRGYGQPQH
j_gene: TRBJ2-5; v_gene: TRBV7-3; CDR3aa: ASSLTAGSGRETQY
j_gene: TRBJ1-5; v_gene: TRBV20-1; CDR3aa: SASTANSNQPQH
j_gene: TRBJ1-2; v_gene: TRBV27; CDR3aa: ASTEGTQATGYT
j_gene: TRBJ2-1; v_gene: TRBV27; CDR3aa: ASRSWGEAGYNEQF
j_gene: TRBJ2-2; v_gene: TRBV6-1; CDR3aa: ASSEIQGSGELF
j_gene: TRBJ2-1; v_gene: TRBV5-1; CDR3aa: ASSLEAGQGLNEQF
j_gene: TRBJ2-7; v_gene: TRBV20-1; CDR3aa: SATWLAVSYEQY
j_gene: TRBJ2-7; v_gene: TRBV6-2/TRBV6-3; CDR3aa: ASSFPGTGPY
j_gene: TRBJ2-2; v_gene: TRBV20-1; CDR3aa: SASLMPGTGELF
j_gene: TRBJ2-3; v_gene: TRBV4-3; CDR3aa: ASSREGWGGFGDTQY
j_gene: TRBJ2-1; v_gene: TRBV5-1; CDR3aa: ASSRSSGAQNEQF
j_gene: TRBJ2-7; v_gene: TRBV5-5; CDR3aa: ASRPGTARSYEQY
j_gene: TRBJ1-1; v_gene: TRBV18; CDR3aa: ASSQGEETEAF
j_gene: TRBJ1-1; v_gene: TRBV3-1; CDR3aa: ASSQWGYGGNTEAF
j_gene: TRBJ2-7; v_gene: TRBV12-3/TRBV12-4; CDR3aa: ASTQKASDSYEQY
j_gene: TRBJ1-5; v_gene: TRBV2; CDR3aa: ASSEEAGGSDQPQH
j_gene: TRBJ2-3; v_gene: TRBV7-3; CDR3aa: ASSQGLAASTDTQY
j_gene: TRBJ2-2; v_gene: TRBV20-1; CDR3aa: SARTQGAQDTGELF